Listed here are 18 T cell receptor beta chains from one sample, sequenced in a study of CD8 T cells in ankylosing spondylitis. TCRdb reprocessed the 5' RACE reads via MiXCR and lists one record per CDR3 protein. The sample records about 150,000 distinct CDR3 sequences, approximately 44% being singletons. Sequences were obtained from synovial fluid, either unsorted or a sorted T cell fraction (not recorded which). Receptors were obtained from a male donor with ankylosing spondylitis.

The table lists this clonotype with a few counts. The V and J genes are TRBV3-1 and TRBJ2-7; D is ambiguous. Trimming left V 1 base short and J 2 bases short, with 6 bases between. Germline CDR1 LGHDT, CDR2 YNNKEL (reference sequence). The CDR3 sequence is 13 residues long. CDR3 nucleotides: TGTGCCAGCAGCCAAGGGGGTACCTACGAGCAGTACTTC. It is translated as CASSQGGTYEQYF.

The chain is built from TRBV11-3 and TRBJ2-1; TRBD1 matches at 9 bases. CDR3 length: 15 residues. The ends lost 4 bases at V and 8 bases at J; junction bases unmatched: 9. Germline V CDR1 and CDR2: SGHNT, YENEEA. This CDR3 is CASSSRDREIDEQFF. The CDR3 nucleotides are TGTGCCAGCAGCTCCCGGGACAGGGAGATCGATGAGCAGTTCTTC.

This chain uses TRBV28 with TRBJ2-7; TRBD2 might be the D (6 bases). Germline lookup yields CDR1 MDHEN and CDR2 SYDVKM. Trimming stripped 2 bases from V and 6 bases from J, with 14 bases between. The CDR3 totals 14 residues. The DNA of the CDR3 is TGTGCCAGCAGTTTACCCACGGGGGTGGCCGAGCAGTACTTC. This translates into CASSLPTGVAEQYF.

The chain employs TRBV4-1 and TRBJ2-2; weak D call: TRBD2 (6 bases). This CDR3 has 16 amino acids. The germline CDR1 and CDR2 sequences are MGHRA and YSYEKL. V lost 0 bases, J lost 7 bases, and 15 bases lay in between. CDR3 amino acids: CASSQDTGGAVGELFF. CDR3 sequence (DNA): TGCGCCAGCAGCCAAGATACCGGGGGTGCGGTCGGGGAGCTGTTTTTT.

V gene TRBV6-5 combines with J gene TRBJ2-3; D not certain. Germline V gene data show CDR1 as MNHEY and CDR2 as SVGAGI. The V end lost 4 bases, the J end lost 6 bases, and 23 bases lay between the germline ends. CDR3 length: 17 residues. In DNA, the CDR3 is TGTGCCAGCAGTTCCCATAAAATCGGCCCCGGGCCGGATACGCAGTATTTT. Amino acid sequence: CASSSHKIGPGPDTQYF.

This clonotype appeared once. The rearrangement joins TRBV10-3 to TRBJ2-7, with no clear D. V was clipped by 4 bases and J by 2 bases, with 18 bases between them. Germline V lookup: CDR1 ENHRY, CDR2 SYGVKD. The CDR3 spans 16 residues. This CDR3 reads CAISAVTRLEPYEQYF. The CDR3 DNA follows: TGTGCCATCAGTGCTGTGACCCGCCTCGAGCCCTACGAGCAGTACTTC.

The rearrangement links TRBV5-1 to TRBJ1-1; 12 nucleotides agree with TRBD1. This CDR3 is built from 17 residues. Losses at the gene ends were 5 bases for V and 5 bases for J; bases not matched to a gene: 13. Germline CDR1 reads SGHRS; CDR2 reads YFSETQ. The CDR3 loop is CASRGNRDRGRKTEAFF. The CDR3 coding sequence is TGCGCCAGCAGGGGGAACCGGGACAGGGGGCGCAAGACTGAAGCTTTCTTT.

The sample holds a few counts of this clonotype. The CDR3 DNA reads TGCGCCAGCAGCCAAGAGGCCGGGACAGGGTGGGATACGCAGTATTTT. Its protein is CASSQEAGTGWDTQYF. The chain carries TRBV4-1 and TRBJ2-3, with 9 positions matching TRBD1. V shed 0 bases and J 6 bases; nucleotides not matched to a gene: 7. CDR3 length equals 16 residues. Germline assignment: CDR1 MGHRA and CDR2 YSYEKL.

The rearrangement links TRBV20-1 to TRBJ2-3; a weak D match, TRBD1 (6 bases). CDR3 length equals 13 residues. The germline V gene has CDR1 DFQATT and CDR2 SNEGSKA (reference sequence). V lost 6 bases and J 4 bases, leaving 14 bases between the germline ends. The CDR3 reads CSAPQWGPDTQYF. In DNA form, the CDR3 reads TGCAGTGCCCCCCAGTGGGGGCCAGATACGCAGTATTTT.

J is TRBJ2-7 and V is TRBV5-1; 8 nucleotides match TRBD2. The CDR3 spans 14 residues. The J segment lost 6 bases and the V segment lost 4 bases, leaving 9 bases of the junction unmatched. Germline CDR1 and CDR2: SGHRS and YFSETQ. The CDR3 nucleotides are TGCGCCAGCAGCCCAGGTGGTCTAGCGGGCGAGCAGTACTTC. The encoded protein is CASSPGGLAGEQYF.

This clonotype showed up just once. The chain couples TRBV15 to TRBJ2-1; 8 bases line up with TRBD2. The CDR3 sequence is 15 residues long. V dropped 6 bases and J dropped 1; count of bases not matched to a gene: 5. Germline CDR1 is LNHNV and CDR2 is YYDKDF (reference sequence). The CDR3 here is CATSSERGSYNEQFF. For the CDR3, the DNA is TGTGCCACCAGTTCCGAGCGGGGGTCCTACAATGAGCAGTTCTTC.

The chain carries TRBV5-5 and TRBJ2-1, with D unclear. This CDR3 has 11 amino acids. Trimming removed 4 bases from V and 7 bases from J, with 6 bases in between. Germline V gene lookup returns CDR1 SGHKS and CDR2 YYEKEE (reference sequence). In DNA, the CDR3 is TGTGCCAGCAGCCCTAGGAATGAGCAGTTCTTC. Translation gives CASSPRNEQFF.

The gene calls are TRBV24-1 and TRBJ2-2; 8 nucleotides agree with TRBD1. This CDR3 spans 18 amino acids. V shed 0 bases, J shed 3 bases, and the junction held 8 bases outside the gene matches. Germline values: CDR1 KGHDR, CDR2 SFDVKD. This CDR3 reads CATSDLPSDRDYTGELFF. The CDR3, as DNA: TGTGCCACCAGTGATTTGCCCTCGGACAGGGACTACACCGGGGAGCTGTTTTTT.

J is TRBJ2-3 and V is TRBV28; D remains ambiguous. Looked up from germline, CDR1 is MDHEN and CDR2 is SYDVKM. Trimming pared 2 bases from V and 1 base from J, leaving 7 bases between. This CDR3 is 14 amino acids long. This CDR3 reads CASSLRLGTDTQYF. The CDR3 DNA sequence: TGTGCCAGCAGTTTAAGGCTGGGCACAGATACGCAGTATTTT.

There are a few counts of this clonotype. The rearrangement joins TRBV7-9 to TRBJ1-5; D not resolved. The ends were cut back, 5 bases at V and 7 bases at J, with 15 bases in the middle. The CDR3 covers 14 residues. Germline CDR1 is SEHNR and CDR2 is FQNEAQ (reference sequence). DNA of the CDR3: TGTGCCAGCAGCCGGGGTCGAGAGGAACAGCCCCAGCATTTT. As protein: CASSRGREEQPQHF.

This rearrangement joins TRBV29-1 to TRBJ2-3, with 11 bases identical to TRBD1. Germline V gene data show CDR1 as SQVTM and CDR2 as ANQGSEA. V lost 6 bases and J lost 4; bases outside the gene matches: 9. This CDR3 contains 15 residues. DNA for the CDR3: TGCAGCGTCGGGTGGACAGGGGGCTCACCAGATACGCAGTATTTT. It codes for CSVGWTGGSPDTQYF.

This clonotype is termed medium-sized. The V and J genes are TRBV12-3 or TRBV12-4 and TRBJ2-1, with D unresolved. V lost 3 bases, J lost 7 bases, and 16 bases lay in between. There are 15 residues in the CDR3. CDR3 nucleotides: TGTGCCAGCAGTTTCATAGAGAGTGGGTCGAATGAGCAGTTCTTC. Translating it yields CASSFIESGSNEQFF.

By sample share, this clonotype is medium-sized (0.01 to 0.1%). The chain uses TRBV28 and TRBJ1-3; D unclear. Germline CDR1 MDHEN, CDR2 SYDVKM. The CDR3 has 17 residues. Deletions cut 3 bases from V and 0 bases from J, with 15 bases between. In DNA, the CDR3 is TGTGCCAGCAGTTTCCCCTTGACATCTTTCTCTGGAAACACCATATATTTT. It encodes CASSFPLTSFSGNTIYF.